What follows are 32 T cell receptor beta chains derived from one specimen sequenced in a study of blood T cell repertoires in COVID-19. Using immunoSEQ multiplex PCR, the repertoire was profiled, and TCRdb retains in-frame clones only, with some absent. In the table there are more than 50,000 clones, around 86% of which are singletons. The sequencing sample was made of peripheral blood. Source of these receptors: a human donor in a cohort sampled during active COVID-19.

The chain has TRBV28 and TRBJ1-2; 8 bases fit TRBD1. The CDR3 has 13 amino acids. The J segment lost 6 bases and the V segment lost 6 bases, leaving 6 bases of the junction unmatched. Germline lookup yields CDR1 MDHEN and CDR2 SYDVKM. CDR3 in amino acids: CASRPGGGDGYTF. The CDR3 DNA reads as TGTGCCAGCAGGCCAGGGGGCGGGGATGGCTACACCTTC.

The chain uses TRBV19 and TRBJ2-7; TRBD1 might be the D (6 bases). The V gene lost 5 bases and the J gene lost 3 bases, with 17 bases spanning the gap. The CDR3 consists of 15 residues. Germline CDR1 and CDR2: LNHDA and SQIVND (reference sequence). CDR3 sequence reads: CASSARDTSYYEQYF. CDR3 bases: TGTGCCAGTAGTGCACGGGACACGTCGTACTACGAGCAGTACTTC.

This clone has only one observation. The chain employs TRBV24-1 and TRBJ2-2; 12 bases agree with TRBD1. Trimming removed 3 bases from V and 5 bases from J; junction bases left unmatched: 6. There are 17 residues in the CDR3. Looked up from germline, CDR1 is KGHDR and CDR2 is SFDVKD. The DNA for the CDR3 is TGTGCCACCAGTGATGCCGGGACAGGGGGCTGGACCGGGGAGCTGTTTTTT. As protein: CATSDAGTGGWTGELFF.

This sequence joins TRBV5-1 and TRBJ2-5, with D perhaps TRBD2 (7 bases). In germline, CDR1 is SGHRS, CDR2 YFSETQ. The ends were cut back, 0 bases at V and 5 bases at J, with 14 bases in the middle. The CDR3 length is 15 residues. This CDR3 is CASSLVGGRGETQYF. Written as DNA, the CDR3 is TGCGCCAGCAGCTTGGTCGGGGGGCGCGGGGAGACCCAGTACTTC.

The J gene is TRBJ2-7, the V gene TRBV27, with D tentatively TRBD1 (6 bases). Trimming took 7 bases from V and 5 from J, leaving 9 bases between them. The CDR3 has 11 residues. Germline CDR1 is MNHEY and CDR2 is SMNVEV (reference sequence). The CDR3 sequence is CASTRGNEQYF. In DNA form, the CDR3 reads TGTGCCAGCACGAGGGGGAACGAGCAGTACTTC.

The rearrangement joins TRBV6-5 to TRBJ1-2; a weak D match, TRBD1 (6 bases). V lost 6 bases and J lost 8, with 22 bases in between. The germline CDR1 and CDR2 sequences are MNHEY and SVGAGI. The CDR3 runs 15 residues. The CDR3 DNA reads TGTGCCAGCAGCCAAAGGGTCGCAGGGGTTAGAGGCTACACCTTC. This sequence encodes CASSQRVAGVRGYTF.

This rearrangement joins TRBV30 to TRBJ1-5; TRBD1 might be the D (6 bases). V gave up 1 base and J gave up 3 bases, with 13 bases separating them. The CDR3 is made up of 15 amino acids. Germline values: CDR1 GTSNPN, CDR2 SVGIG (reference sequence). The CDR3 spells CAWSARRGYNQPQHF. The CDR3 DNA sequence: TGTGCCTGGAGTGCCCGCAGGGGATACAATCAGCCCCAGCATTTT.

The gene calls are TRBV7-9 and TRBJ2-2; D remains ambiguous. Trimming pared 8 bases from V and 1 base from J, leaving 14 bases between. This CDR3 is built from 15 residues. CDR1 and CDR2 (germline): SEHNR, FQNEAQ (reference sequence). The CDR3 DNA follows: TGTGCCAGCCCCCTTTTGCGGAGGAACACCGGGGAGCTGTTTTTT. It translates to CASPLLRRNTGELFF.

This chain's CDR3 is CASSIGQGADTQYF. The CDR3 region has the DNA TGTGCCAGTAGTATAGGACAGGGGGCAGATACGCAGTATTTT. This sequence joins TRBV19 and TRBJ2-3; 9 positions agree with TRBD1. Germline CDR1 LNHDA, CDR2 SQIVND (reference sequence). J gave up 4 bases and V 1 base, and 0 bases lay outside the gene matches. This CDR3 spans 14 amino acids.

The CDR3 protein is CASSKVPRESGGQPQHF. CDR3 in DNA: TGTGCCAGCAGCAAAGTCCCGCGCGAGTCAGGGGGCCAGCCCCAGCATTTT. The rearrangement joins TRBV21-1 to TRBJ1-5; whether TRBD1, the table's D call, matches the DNA was not checked. TRBV21-1 is noted as a pseudogene. The CDR3 spans 17 residues.

This chain connects TRBV6-1 to TRBJ1-5; TRBD1 matches 7 bases. Germline V gene data show CDR1 as MNHNS and CDR2 as SASEGT. V shed 0 bases and J 6 bases; nucleotides not matched to a gene: 5. The CDR3 covers 15 residues. In nucleotides, the CDR3 is TGTGCCAGCAGTGAAGCTAGACAGGGTCGTCAGCCCCAGCATTTT. Amino acids: CASSEARQGRQPQHF.

This sequence joins TRBV3-1 (or the pseudogene TRBV3-2) and TRBJ2-5; 7 positions agree with TRBD2. This CDR3 comprises 14 residues. Germline CDR1 reads LGHDT; CDR2 reads YNNKEL (reference sequence). V was clipped by 10 bases and J by 5 bases; unmatched bases: 13. CDR3 in DNA: TGTGCCACCACCAGCGGCGGGGGACCGGAGACCCAGTACTTC. Its translation is CATTSGGGPETQYF.

V gene TRBV7-2 combines with J gene TRBJ2-5; no firm D call. Trimming removed 5 bases at V and 7 bases at J, with 11 bases between. The CDR3 has 12 amino acids. CDR1 is SGHTA, CDR2 FQGNSA, per germline. CDR3 sequence: CASSPTERTQYF. The DNA for the CDR3 is TGTGCCAGCAGCCCCACCGAGCGGACCCAGTACTTC.

The chain couples TRBV19 to TRBJ1-5; the D is unclear. V was pared by 5 bases and J by 0 bases, with 14 bases between. Germline values: CDR1 LNHDA, CDR2 SQIVND (reference sequence). This CDR3 region has 16 residues. The CDR3 is CASSPPGKGSNQPQHF. In DNA, the CDR3 is TGTGCCAGTAGTCCCCCCGGGAAGGGTAGCAATCAGCCCCAGCATTTT.

This chain's CDR3 is CASSRPSDREQFF. CDR3 sequence (DNA): TGTGCCAGCAGTCGCCCCTCAGATCGTGAGCAGTTCTTC. V gene TRBV6-5 combines with J gene TRBJ2-1; D gene ambiguous. The CDR3 extends over 13 amino acids. The ends were cut back, 5 bases at V and 9 bases at J, with 14 bases in the middle. The germline V gene has CDR1 MNHEY and CDR2 SVGAGI.

This clone was recorded once. The chain recombines TRBV5-1 with TRBJ2-1; 13 bases match TRBD2. This CDR3 region has 16 residues. Per germline, CDR1 SGHRS and CDR2 YFSETQ. With 3 bases clipped from V and 3 bases from J, the junction kept 3 bases outside the gene matches. CDR3 protein: CASSYRTSGGYNEQFF. The CDR3, as DNA: TGCGCCAGCAGCTACCGGACTAGCGGGGGCTACAATGAGCAGTTCTTC. The full variable domain, its missing parts supplied by reference TRBV5-1 and TRBJ2-1, is KAGVTQTPRYLIKTRGQQVTLSCSPISGHRSVSWYQQTPGQGLQFLFEYFSETQRNKGNFPGRFSGRQFSNSRSEMNVSTLELGDSALYLCASSYRTSGGYNEQFFGPGTRLTVL.

The chain links TRBV10-2 to TRBJ1-2; D remains ambiguous. Germline CDR1 reads WSHSY; CDR2 reads SAAADI. Trimming shortened V by 3 bases and J by 13 bases, and 15 bases separated the two germline ends. This CDR3 comprises 12 residues. CDR3 amino acids: CASSDGRESCTF. The DNA for the CDR3 is TGCGCCAGCAGTGATGGAAGGGAGAGCTGCACCTTC.

This sequence joins TRBV28 and TRBJ2-1, with TRBD1 as a possible D gene (5 bases). Germline lookup yields CDR1 MDHEN and CDR2 SYDVKM. CDR3 length: 14 residues. Trimming left V 5 bases short and J 4 bases short, with 12 bases between. In DNA, the CDR3 is TGTGCCAGCAGTCTAGATACAGGTTACAATGAGCAGTTCTTC. Translating gives CASSLDTGYNEQFF.

As to this clone: The same CDR3 is also encoded by other DNA sequences in this sample. This chain connects TRBV7-2 to TRBJ1-1; 9 bases line up with TRBD1. Per germline, CDR1 SGHTA and CDR2 FQGNSA. The CDR3 extends over 14 amino acids. The junction had 0 bases not matched to a gene; V was cut back by 3 bases and J by 1 base. The CDR3 nucleotides are TGTGCCAGCAGCTTGGACAGGGGGAACACTGAAGCTTTCTTT. Translation gives CASSLDRGNTEAFF. The entire variable domain, with the rest obtained from reference TRBV7-2 and TRBJ1-1, is as follows: GAGVSQSPSNKVTEKGKDVELRCDPISGHTALYWYRQSLGQGLEFLIYFQGNSAPDKSGLPSDRFSAERTGGSVSTLTIQRTQQEDSAVYLCASSLDRGNTEAFFGQGTRLTVV.

This rearrangement joins TRBV9 to TRBJ2-7, with D perhaps TRBD2 (6 bases). Germline V gene sequence: CDR1 SGDLS, CDR2 YYNGEE. Trimming pared 0 bases from V and 3 bases from J, leaving 10 bases between. This CDR3 region has 14 residues. Here the CDR3 DNA reads TGTGCCAGCAGCGTAGGCGGGGCAAACTACGAGCAGTACTTC. It is translated as CASSVGGANYEQYF.

This clone was seen once. The CDR3 loop reads CASSRRVDSPLHF. The CDR3 DNA reads as TGTGCCAGCAGCCGCAGGGTTGATTCACCCCTCCACTTT. This chain links TRBV14 with TRBJ1-6, with D possibly TRBD1 on 5 matching bases. This CDR3 spans 13 amino acids. Trimming took off 4 bases at V and 8 bases at J, with 9 bases between the two ends. Germline lookup yields CDR1 SGHDN and CDR2 FVKESK.

This clone was picked up a small number of times. This rearrangement joins TRBV3-1 (or the pseudogene TRBV3-2) to TRBJ1-5, with a weak D call TRBD1 (6 bases). This CDR3 is built from 15 residues. Germline values: CDR1 LGHDT, CDR2 YNNKEL (reference sequence). Trimming removed 2 bases at V and 6 bases at J, with 14 bases between. This chain's CDR3 is CASSQRGGLSQPQHF. The CDR3 DNA reads TGTGCCAGCAGCCAAAGGGGGGGCCTTTCTCAGCCCCAGCATTTT.

This clone was found once. V gene TRBV6-6 combines with J gene TRBJ1-1; 9 bases fit TRBD1. J gave up 1 base and V 5 bases, and 5 bases lay outside the gene matches. Germline assignment: CDR1 MNHNY and CDR2 SVGAGI (reference sequence). The CDR3 is made up of 15 amino acids. CDR3 sequence reads: CASSLRTGENTEAFF. CDR3 DNA: TGTGCCAGCAGTCTGCGGACAGGGGAGAACACTGAAGCTTTCTTT.

The rearrangement uses TRBV2 and TRBJ1-5; 8 positions agree with TRBD1. Germline assignment: CDR1 SNHLY and CDR2 FYNNEI. The CDR3 extends over 14 amino acids. V lost 6 bases to trimming and J lost 4 bases; unmatched junction nucleotides: 5. In DNA form, the CDR3 reads TGTGCCAGCAGCGTGACAGGGGTGAATCAGCCCCAGCATTTT. Its protein product is CASSVTGVNQPQHF.

CDR3 amino acids: CASSERENTEAFF. CDR3 coding DNA: TGTGCCAGCAGTGAAAGAGAGAACACTGAAGCTTTCTTT. The genes are TRBV6-1 and TRBJ1-1; D remains unclear. V lost 2 bases, J lost 1 base, and 5 bases lay in between. Germline V lookup: CDR1 MNHNS, CDR2 SASEGT. This CDR3 comprises 13 residues.

The rearrangement uses TRBV4-2 and TRBJ2-2; TRBD2 agrees at 8 bases. Germline lookup yields CDR1 LGHNA and CDR2 YNFKEQ. J lost 8 bases, V lost 1 base, and 6 bases had no gene match. The CDR3 is made up of 15 amino acids. The CDR3 spells CASSQVQSSGGELFF. CDR3 nucleotides: TGTGCCAGCAGCCAAGTTCAGTCTAGCGGGGGGGAGCTGTTTTTT.

The gene calls are TRBV11-2 and TRBJ1-3; 9 positions agree with TRBD1. Germline CDR1 is SGHAT and CDR2 is FQNNGV. J gave up 0 bases and V 8 bases, and 11 bases lay outside the gene matches. The CDR3 has 17 amino acids. CDR3 sequence reads: CASGRTGGPSSGNTIYF. The CDR3 nucleotides are TGTGCCAGCGGCCGTACAGGGGGCCCAAGCTCTGGAAACACCATATATTTT.

The chain couples TRBV4-1 to TRBJ2-4; tentatively, D is TRBD2 (6 bases). Trimming shortened V by 3 bases and J by 8 bases, and 11 bases separated the two germline ends. The CDR3 has 13 amino acids. CDR1 and CDR2 from the germline V gene are MGHRA and YSYEKL. This CDR3 reads CASSHSGVDIQYF. CDR3 nucleotides: TGCGCCAGCAGCCACTCGGGGGTGGACATTCAGTACTTC.

The chain links TRBV25-1 to TRBJ2-2; 7 nucleotides line up with TRBD1. CDR3 length: 14 residues. The V segment lost 7 bases and the J segment 3 bases; nucleotides outside the gene matches: 5. Per germline, CDR1 MGHDK and CDR2 SYGVNS. The CDR3 region has the DNA TGTGCCAGCAAAAGACAGGGCGACACCGGGGAGCTGTTTTTT. Its translation: CASKRQGDTGELFF.

Points on this clone: Relative to the germline gene, one junction end is altered; a read error may explain this. This chain uses TRBV28 with TRBJ2-5; TRBD1 agrees at 7 bases. The CDR3 is 13 amino acids. CDR1 is MDHEN and CDR2 is SYDVKM in the germline V gene. Here the CDR3 DNA reads TGTGTCAGCAGTAACAGGGGTTTGGAGACCCAGTACTTC. Its protein product is CVSSNRGLETQYF.

This rearrangement joins TRBV6-5 to TRBJ2-7, with 12 bases fitting TRBD1. This CDR3 region has 15 residues. Germline CDR1 MNHEY, CDR2 SVGAGI. After removal of 5 bases from V and 5 bases from J, the junction contained 7 bases not matched to a gene. The CDR3 here is CASSTRDRGLHEQYV. The CDR3 DNA follows: TGTGCCAGCAGTACCCGGGACAGGGGGCTCCACGAGCAGTACGTC.

The J gene is TRBJ1-6, the V gene TRBV6-5; possible D gene TRBD1, 6 bases. From germline, CDR1 is MNHEY and CDR2 SVGAGI. Trimming took 8 bases from V and 8 from J, leaving 16 bases between them. This CDR3 comprises 14 residues. The CDR3 DNA reads as TGTGCCAGCGGACGGTGGGGGCAGGATTCACCCCTCCACTTT. Translation gives CASGRWGQDSPLHF.